This TCR beta chain originates from a study of T cell responses to AZD1222 COVID-19 vaccine. Points from the study as a whole: Repertoire sampling occurred only after the peak T cell response. Nearly half of spike-specific TCRs reportedly target variant regions that are unmutated in the B.1.351 and B.1.1.7 variants. Donor demographics were predominantly white British with a female majority; clonal diversity may be underestimated. Spike-specific TCR breadth and depth grew following two AZD1222 doses.

CDR3 length: 14 residues. The ends lost 2 bases at V and 5 bases at J; junction bases unmatched: 5. Germline CDR1 is MDHEN and CDR2 is SYDVKM. Method: immunoSEQ multiplex PCR; TCRdb's copy keeps in-frame clones and lacks some. The sample yields about 88,000 clones, less than 95% seen once. Note on this clone: Antigen unknown.

The source material was peripheral blood, sampled 28 days after the second AZD1222 dose. The V gene is TRBV28, the J gene TRBJ1-2; 7 bases fit TRBD1. This clonotype was obtained from an adult who received the AZD1222 COVID-19 vaccine. Here the CDR3 reads CASSLRTGVYGYTF. The DNA for the CDR3 is TGTGCCAGCAGTTTACGGACAGGAGTATATGGCTACACCTTC.